These 23 T cell receptor beta chains were sequenced from one sample in a study of metastatic and nonmetastatic thyroid tumors. Patients underwent thyroid surgery, and none had received any treatment before it. MiXCR re-clonotyped the PCR reads for TCRdb. The sample lists over 50,000 clones; less than 30% were seen once. The sequencing input was blood. All receptors derive from a female donor with papillary thyroid cancer or a benign thyroid nodule (not recorded which). Some clones in this sample may be carry-over from other donors' samples.

In this sample, this clone turned up a few times. The rearrangement uses TRBV6-1 and TRBJ2-2; D not resolved. Deletions cut 5 bases from V and 4 bases from J, with 8 bases between. The CDR3 runs 13 residues. In germline, CDR1 is MNHNS, CDR2 SASEGT. CDR3 sequence: CASSWAATGELFF. The DNA of the CDR3 is TGTGCCAGCAGTTGGGCAGCCACCGGGGAGCTGTTTTTT.

The chain couples TRBV10-3 to TRBJ1-2; D is ambiguous. Looked up from germline, CDR1 is ENHRY and CDR2 is SYGVKD. CDR3 size: 13 residues. Trimming left V 5 bases short and J 2 bases short, with 9 bases between. CDR3 protein: CAISLDKNYGYTF. The DNA of the CDR3 is TGTGCCATCAGTTTAGACAAAAACTATGGCTACACCTTC.

V usage is TRBV20-1 and J usage is TRBJ1-5, with no clear D. The germline CDR1 and CDR2 sequences are DFQATT and SNEGSKA (reference sequence). Deletions cut 4 bases from V and 5 bases from J, with 9 bases between. This CDR3 spans 12 amino acids. CDR3 protein: CSANNRDQPQHF. CDR3 DNA sequence: TGCAGTGCTAATAATAGGGATCAGCCCCAGCATTTT.

This clone has just a few counts. The V and J genes are TRBV7-3 and TRBJ1-6; 7 nucleotides match TRBD1. V lost 1 base and J lost 6; bases outside the gene matches: 0. Germline V CDR1 and CDR2: SGHTA, FQGTGA. This CDR3 spans 14 amino acids. The CDR3 loop reads CASSLNRGNSPLHF. The DNA of the CDR3 is TGTGCCAGCAGCTTAAACAGGGGTAATTCACCCCTCCACTTT.

This clone was counted between two and nine times. The rearrangement joins TRBV2 to TRBJ2-7, with TRBD1 as a possible D gene (5 bases). This CDR3 has 12 amino acids. V shed 6 bases and J shed 2 bases, with 8 bases lying between them. Per the germline V gene, CDR1 is SNHLY and CDR2 is FYNNEI. The CDR3 here is CASRGPAYEQYF. CDR3 coding DNA: TGTGCCAGCAGGGGGCCCGCCTACGAGCAGTACTTC.

This clone was counted at least ten times. V and J are TRBV10-2 and TRBJ1-6, with D maybe TRBD1 (6 bases). The CDR3 runs to 12 residues. Germline V gene sequence: CDR1 WSHSY, CDR2 SAAADI. V dropped 4 bases and J dropped 10 bases, with 8 bases sitting between them. DNA of the CDR3: TGCGCCAGCAGTGGACAGGACTCACCCCTCCACTTT. Translated: CASSGQDSPLHF.

The chain is built from TRBV18 and TRBJ1-2, with D perhaps TRBD1 (5 bases). The CDR3 loop spans 12 amino acids. The germline V gene encodes CDR1 KGHSH and CDR2 LQKENI. Trimming took off 4 bases at V and 13 bases at J, with 16 bases between the two ends. This chain's CDR3 is CASSLGEGVGTF. The CDR3 nucleotides read TGTGCCAGCTCACTAGGGGAGGGTGTTGGCACCTTC.

V and J are TRBV13 and TRBJ2-3; the D gene could be TRBD1 or TRBD2 (6 bases each). Germline V gene data show CDR1 as PRHDT and CDR2 as FYEKMQ (reference sequence). Trimming pared 7 bases from V and 5 bases from J, leaving 28 bases between. This CDR3 is 18 amino acids long. In nucleotides, the CDR3 is TGTGCCAGCACTATAGAGGGGGGCACACACAGGGTTGGAGATACGCAGTATTTT. Translated: CASTIEGGTHRVGDTQYF.

The chain carries TRBV4-1 and TRBJ1-5; D gene unclear. The ends were cut back, 2 bases at V and 3 bases at J, with 2 bases in the middle. The CDR3 totals 12 residues. Germline CDR1 and CDR2: MGHRA and YSYEKL. The CDR3 loop reads CASSQTNQPQHF. CDR3 bases: TGCGCCAGCAGCCAAACCAATCAGCCCCAGCATTTT.

This clone has just a few counts. The gene calls are TRBV28 and TRBJ2-5; D is possibly TRBD1 (5 bases). Germline assignment: CDR1 MDHEN and CDR2 SYDVKM. The CDR3 loop spans 13 amino acids. The ends were cut back, 8 bases at V and 5 bases at J, with 15 bases in the middle. CDR3: CASYTSGRETQYF. CDR3 sequence (DNA): TGTGCCAGCTATACTTCAGGGCGGGAGACCCAGTACTTC.

This clone has a single count. The chain uses TRBV7-2 and TRBJ2-4; 9 bases fit TRBD1. J was trimmed by 6 bases and V by 5 bases; bases with no gene match: 8. Per the germline V gene, CDR1 is SGHTA and CDR2 is FQGNSA. The CDR3 is 15 residues long. DNA for the CDR3: TGTGCCAGCAGCCCGCCGGGACAGGGAAGAAACATTCAGTACTTC. It is translated as CASSPPGQGRNIQYF.

J is TRBJ2-1 and V is TRBV5-1; possibly TRBD2 for D (5 bases). This CDR3 is 15 amino acids long. The V end lost 4 bases, the J end lost 5 bases, and 16 bases lay between the germline ends. CDR1 is SGHRS and CDR2 is YFSETQ in the germline V gene. The CDR3 nucleotides read TGCGCCAGCAGCGAGGGATGGGGAACGGACAATGAGCAGTTCTTC. Translated: CASSEGWGTDNEQFF.

This sequence joins TRBV30 and TRBJ2-7; tentatively, D is TRBD2 (6 bases). Germline V CDR1 and CDR2: GTSNPN, SVGIG (reference sequence). The CDR3 covers 11 residues. V was shortened by 3 bases and J by 3 bases, with 6 bases between the two germline ends. CDR3 in DNA: TGTGCCTGGAGCGGGAGCTACGAGCAGTACTTC. This codes for CAWSGSYEQYF.

The V call is TRBV7-9, the J call TRBJ1-4; D unclear. The CDR3 runs to 13 residues. In germline, CDR1 is SEHNR, CDR2 FQNEAQ (reference sequence). V was clipped by 5 bases and J by 7 bases, with 11 bases between them. The DNA of the CDR3 is TGTGCCAGCAGCCCCCCCGGTGGTGAAAAACTGTTTTTT. It translates to CASSPPGGEKLFF.

J is TRBJ2-5 and V is TRBV2; possibly TRBD1 or TRBD2 for D (5 bases each). CDR3 length equals 16 residues. The germline V gene encodes CDR1 SNHLY and CDR2 FYNNEI. The V and J ends lost 0 bases and 2 bases respectively, with 13 bases between them. The CDR3 DNA reads as TGTGCCAGCAGTGAAGCCCCGGGGACGGATCAAGAGACCCAGTACTTC. The encoded protein is CASSEAPGTDQETQYF. The whole variable domain, remainder taken from reference TRBV2 and TRBJ2-5, is EPEVTQTPSHQVTQMGQEVILRCVPISNHLYFYWYRQILGQKVEFLVSFYNNEISEKSEIFDDQFSVERPDGSNFTLKIRSTKLEDSAMYFCASSEAPGTDQETQYFGPGTRLLVL.

In this sample, this clone turned up a few times. The chain couples TRBV6-1 to TRBJ1-6, with 9 positions matching TRBD1. The V gene end was trimmed by 4 bases and the J gene end by 7 bases; junction bases not matched to a gene: 2. This CDR3 has 14 residues. CDR1 is MNHNS and CDR2 is SASEGT in the germline V gene. The CDR3 bases are TGTGCCAGCAGTGTGGGACAGGGCAATTCACCCCTCCACTTT. The encoded protein is CASSVGQGNSPLHF.

This chain connects TRBV5-1 to TRBJ1-5, with a weak D call TRBD1 (5 bases). This CDR3 is 16 amino acids long. Germline V lookup: CDR1 SGHRS, CDR2 YFSETQ. V lost 0 bases to trimming and J lost 1 base, with 11 bases between them. The CDR3 loop is CASSLGPGRSNQPQHF. The CDR3 region has the DNA TGCGCCAGCAGCTTGGGCCCAGGGAGAAGCAATCAGCCCCAGCATTTT. The full variable domain, rest sourced from reference TRBV5-1 and TRBJ1-5, is KAGVTQTPRYLIKTRGQQVTLSCSPISGHRSVSWYQQTPGQGLQFLFEYFSETQRNKGNFPGRFSGRQFSNSRSEMNVSTLELGDSALYLCASSLGPGRSNQPQHFGDGTRLSIL.

The chain carries TRBV6-1 and TRBJ1-2; the D gene is possibly TRBD1 (5 bases). Germline CDR1 MNHNS, CDR2 SASEGT. The CDR3 covers 12 residues. V lost 6 bases and J 8 bases, leaving 13 bases between the germline ends. CDR3 in DNA: TGTGCCAGCAGAGATAGGGGTAACGGCTACACCTTC. Translation: CASRDRGNGYTF.

Turning to this clone: In the same sample, other DNA sequences code for this CDR3. The V gene is TRBV6-6, the J gene TRBJ1-1, with D tentatively TRBD1 (5 bases). Germline V gene data show CDR1 as MNHNY and CDR2 as SVGAGI (reference sequence). The length of the CDR3 is 18 residues. Trimming took off 8 bases at V and 3 bases at J, with 28 bases between the two ends. The CDR3 nucleotides read TGTGCCAGCGGTTCAAGGGGCGCCCAGACGGGGAAGGACACTGAAGCTTTCTTT. It codes for CASGSRGAQTGKDTEAFF.

The chain joins TRBV6-4 to TRBJ2-2; 7 positions agree with TRBD2. Trimming removed 6 bases from V and 5 bases from J; junction bases left unmatched: 6. Germline CDR1 is MRHNA and CDR2 is SNTAGT. The CDR3 consists of 14 residues. DNA of the CDR3: TGTGCCAGCAGCATGACGCGGGGGACCGGGGAGCTGTTTTTT. This gives the protein CASSMTRGTGELFF.

The CDR3 region is CASSSPGTGKTRDTQYF. The CDR3 DNA follows: TGTGCCAGCAGTAGCCCGGGGACAGGGAAGACGAGGGATACGCAGTATTTT. This chain uses TRBV28 with TRBJ2-3; 9 nucleotides match TRBD1. Trimming cost V 5 bases and J 6 bases; bases outside gene matches: 15. Per the germline V gene, CDR1 is MDHEN and CDR2 is SYDVKM. The CDR3 runs 17 residues.

This clone was recorded many times. CDR3 DNA sequence: TGTGCCAGCATCGGGCCGGTCTATGGCTACACCTTC. Its translation: CASIGPVYGYTF. The V call is TRBV2, the J call TRBJ1-2; D uncertain. The V end was cut by 7 bases, the J end by 4 bases, with 10 bases between. Germline assignment: CDR1 SNHLY and CDR2 FYNNEI. The CDR3 spans 12 residues. Looking up the rest from reference TRBV2 and TRBJ1-2 gives the full variable domain: EPEVTQTPSHQVTQMGQEVILRCVPISNHLYFYWYRQILGQKVEFLVSFYNNEISEKSEIFDDQFSVERPDGSNFTLKIRSTKLEDSAMYFCASIGPVYGYTFGSGTRLTVV.

This sequence joins TRBV20-1 and TRBJ2-7; perhaps D is TRBD1 or TRBD2 (5 bases each). Germline CDR1 DFQATT, CDR2 SNEGSKA (reference sequence). This CDR3 region has 14 residues. Trimming pared 4 bases from V and 1 base from J, leaving 14 bases between. DNA for the CDR3: TGCAGTGCTAAAGCCGGGGCTGGATCCTACGAGCAGTACTTC. Translated, it gives CSAKAGAGSYEQYF.